The clone carrying this T cell receptor beta chain has a single count. Enrolled during active infection, Seattle patients were then followed longitudinally. The data were taken from a study of blood T cell repertoires in COVID-19. Across the whole study: Sample material is recorded as cDNA or gDNA derived from T cells, B-cell-depleted T cells, or PBMCs.

In the original processing: Reference gene primer amplification gave nucleated cell count estimates. Assay: immunoSEQ multiplex PCR; the TCRdb copy retains only in-frame clones and omits some. V and J calls and clone size are given by that table; D and trimming were obtained from the DNA. In the table there are 150,000 to 200,000 clones, under 90% of which are singletons. Trimming stripped 1 base from V and 7 bases from J, with 8 bases between. Per the germline V gene, CDR1 is LNHNV and CDR2 is YYDKDF (reference sequence). This CDR3 has 13 residues. The chain recombines TRBV15 with TRBJ2-1; D might be TRBD2 (6 bases). Material: peripheral blood. The sequence came from a woman in her seventies with COVID-19, enrolled during active disease. The CDR3 here is CATSRGGVNEQFF. CDR3 bases: TGTGCCACCAGCAGAGGGGGGGTTAATGAGCAGTTCTTC.